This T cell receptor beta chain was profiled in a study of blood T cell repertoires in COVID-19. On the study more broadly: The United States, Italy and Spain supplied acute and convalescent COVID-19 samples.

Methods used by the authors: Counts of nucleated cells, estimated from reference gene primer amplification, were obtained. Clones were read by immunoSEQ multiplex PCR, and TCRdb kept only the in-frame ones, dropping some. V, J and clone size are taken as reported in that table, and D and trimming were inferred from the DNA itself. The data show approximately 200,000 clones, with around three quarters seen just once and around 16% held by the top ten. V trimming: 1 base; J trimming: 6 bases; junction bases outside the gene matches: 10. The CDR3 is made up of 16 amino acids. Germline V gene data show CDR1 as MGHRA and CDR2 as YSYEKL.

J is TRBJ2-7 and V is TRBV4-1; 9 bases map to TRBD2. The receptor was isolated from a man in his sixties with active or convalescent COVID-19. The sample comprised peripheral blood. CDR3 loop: CASSQAGSGRVGEQYF. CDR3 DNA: TGCGCCAGCAGCCAAGCTGGTAGCGGGAGAGTAGGCGAGCAGTACTTC.